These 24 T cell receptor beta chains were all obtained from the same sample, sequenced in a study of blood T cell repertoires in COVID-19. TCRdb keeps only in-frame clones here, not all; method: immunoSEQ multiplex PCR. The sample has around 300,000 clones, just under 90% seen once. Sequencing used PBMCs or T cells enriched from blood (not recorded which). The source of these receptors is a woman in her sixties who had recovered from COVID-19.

For the CDR3, the DNA is TGTGCCAGCAGCTCGCAGGGGGCCGGGATGAACACTGAAGCTTTCTTT. As protein: CASSSQGAGMNTEAFF. The V call is TRBV5-5, the J call TRBJ1-1, with TRBD1 matching over 8 bases. J lost 0 bases, V lost 3 bases, and 7 bases had no gene match. This CDR3 contains 16 residues. Per the germline V gene, CDR1 is SGHKS and CDR2 is YYEKEE (reference sequence).

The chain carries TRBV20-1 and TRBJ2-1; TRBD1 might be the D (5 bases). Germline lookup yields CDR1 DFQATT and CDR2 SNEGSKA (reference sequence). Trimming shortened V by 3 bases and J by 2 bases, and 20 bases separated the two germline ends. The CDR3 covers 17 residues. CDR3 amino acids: CSASGAIWGYTYNEQFF. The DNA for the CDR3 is TGCAGTGCTAGTGGGGCCATATGGGGCTATACCTACAATGAGCAGTTCTTC.

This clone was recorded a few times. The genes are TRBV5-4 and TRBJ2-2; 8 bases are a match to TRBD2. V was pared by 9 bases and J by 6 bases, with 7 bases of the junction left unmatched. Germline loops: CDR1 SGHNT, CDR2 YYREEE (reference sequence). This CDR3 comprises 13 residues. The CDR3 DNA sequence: TGTGCCATGCGGACTAGCTTGTCCGGGGAGCTGTTTTTT. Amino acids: CAMRTSLSGELFF. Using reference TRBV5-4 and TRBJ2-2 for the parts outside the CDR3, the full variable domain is ETGVTQSPTHLIKTRGQQVTLRCSSQSGHNTVSWYQQALGQGPQFIFQYYREEENGRGNFPPRFSGLQFPNYSSELNVNALELDDSALYLCAMRTSLSGELFFGEGSRLTVL.

CDR3 DNA sequence: TGTGCCAGCAGCTTATCAGGGGCTCGCACTGAAGCTTTCTTT. Its translation: CASSLSGARTEAFF. The genes are TRBV5-4 and TRBJ1-1; perhaps TRBD1 as D (6 bases). The CDR3 sequence is 14 residues long. The V gene lost 2 bases and the J gene lost 4 bases, with 12 bases spanning the gap. CDR1 is SGHNT and CDR2 is YYREEE in the germline V gene (reference sequence).

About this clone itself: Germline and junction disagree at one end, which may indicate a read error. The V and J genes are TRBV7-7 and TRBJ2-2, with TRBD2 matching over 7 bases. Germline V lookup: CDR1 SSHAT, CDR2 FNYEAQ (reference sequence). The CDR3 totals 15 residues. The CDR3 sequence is CASSLGREGTGELFF. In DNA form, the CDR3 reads TGTGCTAGCAGCTTAGGCAGGGAGGGCACCGGGGAGCTGTTTTTT.

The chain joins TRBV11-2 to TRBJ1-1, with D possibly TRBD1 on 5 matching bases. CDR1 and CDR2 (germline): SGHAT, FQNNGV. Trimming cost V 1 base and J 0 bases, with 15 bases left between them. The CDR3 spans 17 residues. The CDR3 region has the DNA TGTGCCAGCAGCTTAGTGGGTTGGGGCGAGGTGAACACTGAAGCTTTCTTT. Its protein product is CASSLVGWGEVNTEAFF.

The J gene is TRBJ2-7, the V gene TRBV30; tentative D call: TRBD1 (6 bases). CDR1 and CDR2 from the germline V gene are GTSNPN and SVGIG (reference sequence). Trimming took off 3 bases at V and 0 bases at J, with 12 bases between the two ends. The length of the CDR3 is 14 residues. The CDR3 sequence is CAWRETGNSYEQYF. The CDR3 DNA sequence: TGTGCCTGGAGGGAAACAGGGAACTCCTACGAGCAGTACTTC.

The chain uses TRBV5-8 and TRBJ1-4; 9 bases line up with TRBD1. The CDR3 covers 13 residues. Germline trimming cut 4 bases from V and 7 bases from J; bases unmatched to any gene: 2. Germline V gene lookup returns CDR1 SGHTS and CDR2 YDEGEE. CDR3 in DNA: TGTGCCAGCAGCCGGGACAGGGTTGAAAAACTGTTTTTT. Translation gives CASSRDRVEKLFF.

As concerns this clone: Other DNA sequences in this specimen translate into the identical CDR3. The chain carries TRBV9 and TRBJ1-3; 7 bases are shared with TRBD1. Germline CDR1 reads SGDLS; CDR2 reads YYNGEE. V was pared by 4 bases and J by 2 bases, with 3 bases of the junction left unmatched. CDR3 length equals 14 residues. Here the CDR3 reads CASSSTGTGNTIYF. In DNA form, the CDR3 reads TGTGCCAGCAGCTCGACAGGGACTGGAAACACCATATATTTT. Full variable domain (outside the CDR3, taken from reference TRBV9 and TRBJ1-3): DSGVTQTPKHLITATGQRVTLRCSPRSGDLSVYWYQQSLDQGLQFLIQYYNGEERAKGNILERFSAQQFPDLHSELNLSSLELGDSALYFCASSSTGTGNTIYFGEGSWLTVV.

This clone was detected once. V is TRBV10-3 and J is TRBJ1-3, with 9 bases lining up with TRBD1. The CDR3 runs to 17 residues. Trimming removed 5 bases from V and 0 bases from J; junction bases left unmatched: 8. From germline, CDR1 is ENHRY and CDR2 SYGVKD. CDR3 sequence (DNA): TGTGCCATCAGTACCGGGACAGGGATTAACTCTGGAAACACCATATATTTT. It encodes CAISTGTGINSGNTIYF.

The CDR3 spells CASSPRRSGPSDEKLFF. CDR3 DNA sequence: TGTGCCAGCAGCCCCCGTAGGTCAGGGCCCTCGGATGAAAAACTGTTTTTT. The chain recombines TRBV7-9 with TRBJ1-4; tentative D call: TRBD1 (5 bases). The CDR3 runs 17 residues. Trimming cost V 5 bases and J 6 bases, with 22 bases left between them. Germline V CDR1 and CDR2: SEHNR, FQNEAQ (reference sequence).

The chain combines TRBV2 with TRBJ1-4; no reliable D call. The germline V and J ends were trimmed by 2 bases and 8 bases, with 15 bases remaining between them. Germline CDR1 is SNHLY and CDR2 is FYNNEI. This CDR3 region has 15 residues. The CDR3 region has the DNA TGTGCCAGCAGTGAAAGGAGTAGAGGTGGGGAAAAACTGTTTTTT. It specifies CASSERSRGGEKLFF.

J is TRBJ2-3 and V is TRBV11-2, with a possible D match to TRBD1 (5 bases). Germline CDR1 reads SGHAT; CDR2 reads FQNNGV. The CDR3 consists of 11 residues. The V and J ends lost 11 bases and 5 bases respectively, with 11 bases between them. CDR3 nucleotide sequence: TGTGCCTCGACCAGGGAAGATACGCAGTATTTT. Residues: CASTREDTQYF.

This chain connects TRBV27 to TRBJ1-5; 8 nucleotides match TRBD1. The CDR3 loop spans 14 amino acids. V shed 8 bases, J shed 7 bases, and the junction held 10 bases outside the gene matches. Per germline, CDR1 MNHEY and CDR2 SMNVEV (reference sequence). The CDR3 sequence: CASSGQGSKQPQHF. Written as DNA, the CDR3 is TGTGCCAGCTCAGGACAGGGTAGTAAACAGCCCCAGCATTTT.

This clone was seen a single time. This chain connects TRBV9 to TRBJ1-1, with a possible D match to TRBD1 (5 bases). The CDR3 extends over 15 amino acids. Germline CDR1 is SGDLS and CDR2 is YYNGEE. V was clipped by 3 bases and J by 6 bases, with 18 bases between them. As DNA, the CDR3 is TGTGCCAGCAGCGCAATCCCAGGAGGGGCCGCTGAAGCTTTCTTT. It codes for CASSAIPGGAAEAFF. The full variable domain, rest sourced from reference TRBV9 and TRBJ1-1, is DSGVTQTPKHLITATGQRVTLRCSPRSGDLSVYWYQQSLDQGLQFLIQYYNGEERAKGNILERFSAQQFPDLHSELNLSSLELGDSALYFCASSAIPGGAAEAFFGQGTRLTVV.

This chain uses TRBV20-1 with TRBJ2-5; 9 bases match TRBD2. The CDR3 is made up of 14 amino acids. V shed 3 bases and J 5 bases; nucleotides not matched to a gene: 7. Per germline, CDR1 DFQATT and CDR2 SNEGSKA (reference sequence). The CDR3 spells CSASSLAGRETQYF. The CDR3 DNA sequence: TGCAGTGCTAGTTCGCTAGCGGGGCGGGAGACCCAGTACTTC.

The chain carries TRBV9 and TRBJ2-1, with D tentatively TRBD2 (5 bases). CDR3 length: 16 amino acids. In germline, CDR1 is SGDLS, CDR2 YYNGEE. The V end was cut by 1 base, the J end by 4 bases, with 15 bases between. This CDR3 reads CASSVSPSGLYNEQFF. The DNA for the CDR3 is TGTGCCAGCAGCGTAAGCCCAAGCGGCTTATACAATGAGCAGTTCTTC.

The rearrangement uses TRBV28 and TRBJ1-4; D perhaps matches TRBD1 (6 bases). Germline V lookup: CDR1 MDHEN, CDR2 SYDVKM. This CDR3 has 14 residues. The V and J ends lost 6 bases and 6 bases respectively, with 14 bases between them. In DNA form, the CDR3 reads TGTGCCAGCAGGGTACAGGGTCTTGATGAAAAACTGTTTTTT. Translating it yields CASRVQGLDEKLFF.

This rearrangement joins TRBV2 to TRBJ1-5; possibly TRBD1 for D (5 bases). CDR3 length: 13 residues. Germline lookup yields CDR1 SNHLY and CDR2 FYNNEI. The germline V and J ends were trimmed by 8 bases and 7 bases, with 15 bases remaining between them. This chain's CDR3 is CASALEGRQPQHF. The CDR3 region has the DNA TGTGCCAGCGCCTTGGAGGGGCGGCAGCCCCAGCATTTT.

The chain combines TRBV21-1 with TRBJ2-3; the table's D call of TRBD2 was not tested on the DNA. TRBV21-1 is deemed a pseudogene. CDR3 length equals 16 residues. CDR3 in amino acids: CASSARLAGGSDTQYF. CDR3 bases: TGTGCCAGCAGCGCCCGACTAGCGGGGGGCTCAGATACGCAGTATTTT.

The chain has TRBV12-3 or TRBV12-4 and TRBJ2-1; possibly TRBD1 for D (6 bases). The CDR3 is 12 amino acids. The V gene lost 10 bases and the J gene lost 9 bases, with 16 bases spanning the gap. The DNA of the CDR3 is TGTGCCACCAACAGGGAGTACGGTGAGCAGTTCTTC. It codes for CATNREYGEQFF.

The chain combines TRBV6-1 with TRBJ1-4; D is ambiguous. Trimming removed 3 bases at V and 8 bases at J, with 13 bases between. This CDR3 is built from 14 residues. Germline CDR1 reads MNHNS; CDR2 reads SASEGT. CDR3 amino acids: CASSDLPLSEKLFF. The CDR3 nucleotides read TGTGCCAGCAGTGATTTACCCCTAAGCGAAAAACTGTTTTTT.

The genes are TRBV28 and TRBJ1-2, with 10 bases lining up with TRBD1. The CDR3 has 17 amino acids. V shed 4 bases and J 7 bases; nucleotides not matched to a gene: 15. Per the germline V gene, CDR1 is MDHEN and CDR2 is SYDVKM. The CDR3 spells CASSSPGQGGTFGGYTF. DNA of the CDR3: TGTGCCAGCAGTTCCCCAGGACAGGGGGGAACGTTCGGTGGCTACACCTTC.

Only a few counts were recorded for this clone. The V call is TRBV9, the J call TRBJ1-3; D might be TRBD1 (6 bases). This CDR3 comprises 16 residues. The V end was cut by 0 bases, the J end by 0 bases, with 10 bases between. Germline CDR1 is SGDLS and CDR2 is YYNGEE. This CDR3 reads CASSVVGTPSGNTIYF. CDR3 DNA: TGTGCCAGCAGCGTAGTTGGGACACCCTCTGGAAACACCATATATTTT.